The subject of this entry is one TCR beta chain. Its antigen is as yet unknown. The sample is drawn from a study of T cell responses to AZD1222 COVID-19 vaccine. In the study overall: Investigators merged groups given second doses at roughly 4 or roughly 12 weeks. Findings and caveats of the study: Unmutated variant regions reportedly attract nearly half of all spike-specific TCRs. Repertoires were sampled only after the peak T cell response.

Repertoires were generated with immunoSEQ multiplex PCR, while TCRdb's copy carries only in-frame clones and drops some. The repertoire holds about 170,000 clones, with 80% to 95% as singletons. V shed 4 bases and J shed 3 bases, with 12 bases lying between them. The CDR3 has 13 amino acids. The germline V gene has CDR1 SQVTM and CDR2 ANQGSEA. Sequenced material: peripheral blood, taken on day 0 of AZD1222 vaccination. The V gene is TRBV29-1, the J gene TRBJ1-2, with a possible D match to TRBD1 (6 bases). The sequence derives from an adult in good health. The CDR3 DNA is TGCAGCGTTGCGGGGGGCGCCGACTATGGCTACACCTTC. Translating gives CSVAGGADYGYTF. Together with reference TRBV29-1 and TRBJ1-2, the CDR3 gives the full variable domain: SAVISQKPSRDICQRGTSLTIQCQVDSQVTMMFWYRQQPGQSLTLIATANQGSEATYESGFVIDKFPISRPNLTFSTLTVSNMSPEDSSIYLCSVAGGADYGYTFGSGTRLTVV.